These 23 T cell receptor beta chains were all obtained from the same sample, sequenced in a study of patients with pleural tuberculosis. In TCRdb, the reads were re-called with MiXCR into one record per CDR3 protein. Of tens of thousands of distinct CDR3 sequences in the sample, around 7% are singletons; the top ten hold 15% to 20%. The receptors shown here come from a human donor with pleural tuberculosis.

The table lists this clonotype with many counts. The chain employs TRBV4-1 and TRBJ1-1; no clear D gene. The CDR3 spans 14 residues. Germline CDR1 MGHRA, CDR2 YSYEKL. The V end was cut by 3 bases, the J end by 1 base, with 9 bases between. The CDR3 is CASSHQQTNTEAFF. In DNA, the CDR3 is TGCGCCAGCAGCCACCAACAGACGAACACTGAAGCTTTCTTT.

A remark on this clonotype: This may come from a read error, since a much larger clone is one base off. Here the CDR3 reads CASSGIDDTQYF. The CDR3 region has the DNA TGTGCCAGCAGTGGAATTGACGATACGCAGTATTTT. V and J are TRBV2 and TRBJ2-3; D gene unclear. Germline V gene lookup returns CDR1 SNHLY and CDR2 FYNNEI. The CDR3 covers 12 residues. V was shortened by 4 bases and J by 6 bases, with 8 bases between the two germline ends.

This clonotype was seen many times. This rearrangement joins TRBV2 to TRBJ2-3; D could derive from TRBD1 or TRBD2 (5 bases each). CDR3 size: 16 residues. In germline, CDR1 is SNHLY, CDR2 FYNNEI. The V end was cut by 3 bases, the J end by 4 bases, with 17 bases between. CDR3 DNA sequence: TGTGCCAGCAGTGATGGGACCCTGGGAAGTCCAGATACGCAGTATTTT. Translating it yields CASSDGTLGSPDTQYF.

This clonotype was detected ten times or more. This rearrangement joins TRBV11-1 to TRBJ1-1; D unclear. Trimming removed 1 base at V and 6 bases at J, with 12 bases between. Germline CDR1 SGHAT, CDR2 FQDESV (reference sequence). CDR3 length: 14 residues. Written as DNA, the CDR3 is TGTGCCAGCAGCTTAGTTCGGCACTTCGCTGAAGCTTTCTTT. Its protein product is CASSLVRHFAEAFF.

At least ten counts were recorded for this clonotype. The chain is built from TRBV6-2 or TRBV6-3 and TRBJ2-6; the D is unclear. The V and J ends lost 2 bases and 0 bases respectively, with 11 bases between them. The CDR3 covers 17 residues. Per the germline V gene, CDR1 is MNHEY and CDR2 is SVGEGT. The CDR3 DNA follows: TGTGCCAGCAGTTACGGGCAGATTAGCTCTGGGGCCAACGTCCTGACTTTC. This encodes CASSYGQISSGANVLTF.

This clonotype has at least ten counts. This sequence joins TRBV24-1 and TRBJ2-1; D might be TRBD2 (6 bases). With 0 bases removed from V and 7 bases from J, the gap between germline ends came to 6 bases. The germline V gene encodes CDR1 KGHDR and CDR2 SFDVKD. CDR3 length equals 13 residues. CDR3 coding DNA: TGTGCCACCAGTGATTTGCGGGAGAATGAGCAGTTCTTC. Its protein product is CATSDLRENEQFF.

The CDR3 DNA follows: TGTGCCAGCAGCTTAGATTACGAGCAGTACTTC. Translation gives CASSLDYEQYF. The genes are TRBV7-9 and TRBJ2-7; D gene ambiguous. Germline V gene data show CDR1 as SEHNR and CDR2 as FQNEAQ (reference sequence). The germline V and J ends were trimmed by 1 base and 4 bases, with 2 bases remaining between them. This CDR3 has 11 residues. The full variable domain, in which reference TRBV7-9 and TRBJ2-7 provide the parts outside the CDR3, is DTGVSQNPRHKITKRGQNVTFRCDPISEHNRLYWYRQTLGQGPEFLTYFQNEAQLEKSRLLSDRFSAERPKGSFSTLEIQRTEQGDSAMYLCASSLDYEQYFGPGTRLTVT.

This clonotype was seen repeatedly, ten times or more. The chain joins TRBV28 to TRBJ2-7; 7 nucleotides align to TRBD1. The CDR3 is made up of 15 amino acids. V dropped 5 bases and J dropped 1; count of bases not matched to a gene: 8. The V gene's germline CDR1 is MDHEN and CDR2 SYDVKM. This chain's CDR3 is CASSGSDRLSYEQYF. The CDR3 region has the DNA TGTGCCAGCAGTGGGTCGGACAGGTTATCCTACGAGCAGTACTTC.

This clonotype has a count of ten or more. The J gene is TRBJ1-2, the V gene TRBV2; TRBD1 might be the D (5 bases). Trimming cost V 4 bases and J 8 bases, with 11 bases left between them. This CDR3 region has 12 residues. CDR1 is SNHLY, CDR2 FYNNEI, per germline. The CDR3 sequence: CASSGRVGGYTF. In nucleotides, the CDR3 is TGTGCCAGCAGTGGCAGGGTGGGGGGCTACACCTTC.

This clonotype is medium-sized (0.01 to 0.1%) within its sample. The chain is built from TRBV18 and TRBJ1-1; perhaps TRBD1 as D (5 bases). The length of the CDR3 is 13 residues. Trimming removed 4 bases at V and 2 bases at J, with 8 bases between. From germline, CDR1 is KGHSH and CDR2 LQKENI. DNA of the CDR3: TGTGCCAGCTCACGGGACTTCAACACTGAAGCTTTCTTT. Protein: CASSRDFNTEAFF. The complete variable domain, with remaining parts taken from reference TRBV18 and TRBJ1-1, reads NAGVMQNPRHLVRRRGQEARLRCSPMKGHSHVYWYRQLPEEGLKFMVYLQKENIIDESGMPKERFSAEFPKEGPSILRIQQVVRGDSAAYFCASSRDFNTEAFFGQGTRLTVV.

This clonotype has a count of ten or more. The chain carries TRBV7-2 and TRBJ2-3; D not certain. Germline V gene data show CDR1 as SGHTA and CDR2 as FQGNSA. The CDR3 is 12 amino acids. V was clipped by 1 base and J by 4 bases, with 3 bases between them. The DNA of the CDR3 is TGTGCCAGCAGCTTAGGGCCAGATACGCAGTATTTT. It is translated as CASSLGPDTQYF.

In this sample, this clonotype turned up many times. The rearrangement joins TRBV29-1 to TRBJ2-1; TRBD2 matches 8 bases. The ends lost 7 bases at V and 10 bases at J; junction bases unmatched: 15. CDR1 and CDR2 (germline): SQVTM, ANQGSEA. The CDR3 totals 14 residues. The CDR3 DNA follows: TGCAGCGCTTCCCCGGGACTAGGAGGCCGCGAGCAGTTCTTC. Protein product: CSASPGLGGREQFF.

This clonotype was counted at least ten times. The CDR3 coding sequence is TGCAGTGCTAGAGTCCCCTCGGGGGGCTCGATGAACACTGAAGCTTTCTTT. Its protein product is CSARVPSGGSMNTEAFF. This chain links TRBV20-1 with TRBJ1-1, with D maybe TRBD1 (6 bases). Germline V gene data show CDR1 as DFQATT and CDR2 as SNEGSKA (reference sequence). Trimming left V 1 base short and J 0 bases short, with 18 bases between. The CDR3 has 17 residues.

Ten or more counts support this clonotype. The chain carries TRBV25-1 and TRBJ2-3; D is perhaps TRBD2 (6 bases). The CDR3 is 14 residues long. Trimming removed 5 bases from V and 2 bases from J, with 11 bases in between. Germline V lookup: CDR1 MGHDK, CDR2 SYGVNS. For the CDR3, the DNA is TGTGCCAGCAGTAGACCGGGAGACACAGATACGCAGTATTTT. This encodes CASSRPGDTDTQYF.

This chain links TRBV12-3 or TRBV12-4 with TRBJ1-1; D not resolved. V was clipped by 5 bases and J by 5 bases, with 15 bases between them. The CDR3 has 14 residues. The CDR3 nucleotides are TGTGCCAGCAGTCAAGACTTCCACGGGACTGAAGCTTTCTTT. Amino acid sequence: CASSQDFHGTEAFF.

This clonotype was observed many times. The V gene is TRBV20-1, the J gene TRBJ2-3; unclear D gene. CDR1 and CDR2 (germline): DFQATT, SNEGSKA (reference sequence). This CDR3 is built from 16 residues. V was pared by 0 bases and J by 3 bases, with 16 bases between. This chain's CDR3 is CSAREPDHRTTDTQYF. The CDR3 DNA is TGCAGTGCTAGAGAGCCGGACCACCGCACGACAGATACGCAGTATTTT.

This clonotype was recorded many times. The rearrangement links TRBV12-3 or TRBV12-4 to TRBJ2-7; 8 bases are a match to TRBD1. The CDR3 has 17 residues. After removal of 6 bases from V and 4 bases from J, the junction contained 17 bases not matched to a gene. CDR3 amino acids: CASRRPTGVVGDYEQYF. CDR3 nucleotides: TGTGCCAGCAGACGCCCGACAGGGGTTGTCGGTGATTACGAGCAGTACTTC.

This clonotype has at least ten counts. The rearrangement links TRBV28 to TRBJ1-6; TRBD1 agrees at 7 bases. The germline gives CDR1 MDHEN, CDR2 SYDVKM. Trimming took 2 bases from V and 9 from J; bases not matched to a gene: 7. The CDR3 is 15 residues long. CDR3 region: CASSLLDRKASPLHF. The CDR3 DNA sequence: TGTGCCAGCAGTTTACTGGACAGGAAGGCTTCACCCCTCCACTTT.

This clonotype was counted ten times or more. This chain's CDR3 is CSAKGGRSGNEQFF. The CDR3 DNA sequence: TGCAGTGCTAAAGGCGGGAGGTCTGGCAATGAGCAGTTCTTC. The chain joins TRBV20-1 to TRBJ2-1; 8 positions match TRBD2. V lost 4 bases to trimming and J lost 6 bases; unmatched junction nucleotides: 8. This CDR3 has 14 amino acids. Germline CDR1 DFQATT, CDR2 SNEGSKA (reference sequence).

This clonotype has at least ten counts. This chain connects TRBV27 to TRBJ1-5; D unclear. The V and J ends lost 2 bases and 3 bases respectively, with 5 bases between them. This CDR3 is 13 amino acids long. Germline V lookup: CDR1 MNHEY, CDR2 SMNVEV (reference sequence). In nucleotides, the CDR3 is TGTGCCAGCAGTTTACAGGACAATCAGCCCCAGCATTTT. Protein product: CASSLQDNQPQHF.

This clonotype was seen many times. The CDR3 reads CASSGAGGISTEAFF. The CDR3 DNA follows: TGCGCCAGCAGCGGGGCAGGGGGCATTAGCACTGAAGCTTTCTTT. The chain couples TRBV5-1 to TRBJ1-1; 8 bases are a match to TRBD1. The CDR3 runs to 15 residues. Germline CDR1 is SGHRS and CDR2 is YFSETQ. V gave up 4 bases and J gave up 4 bases; unmatched junction bases: 9.

At least ten counts were recorded for this clonotype. The chain uses TRBV20-1 and TRBJ2-7; tentative D call: TRBD1 (5 bases). There are 13 residues in the CDR3. With 5 bases removed from V and 2 bases from J, the gap between germline ends came to 13 bases. Germline lookup yields CDR1 DFQATT and CDR2 SNEGSKA (reference sequence). CDR3 DNA sequence: TGCAGTGCTCAGGGTCCCCCACCCTACGAGCAGTACTTC. Amino acids: CSAQGPPPYEQYF.

This clonotype was observed many times. The chain is built from TRBV6-4 and TRBJ1-3, with D perhaps matching TRBD1 (5 bases). This CDR3 region has 17 residues. V dropped 6 bases and J dropped 0 bases, with 18 bases sitting between them. Germline V CDR1 and CDR2: MRHNA, SNTAGT. The CDR3 is CASSDLPADSSGNTIYF. The CDR3 DNA reads TGTGCCAGCAGCGACCTTCCGGCCGACAGCTCTGGAAACACCATATATTTT.